This section outlines one TCR beta chain sequence together with its context. The junction shows a germline mismatch at one end, possibly a read error. A sample-barcoded 5' primer and a J-beta primer mix were used in a second PCR of about 6 to 11 cycles. TCRdb re-called the 5' RACE reads through MiXCR, storing one row per CDR3 protein. The sample has 750,000 to 1,000,000 distinct CDR3 sequences, 29% seen once. The CDR3 runs to 18 residues. CDR1 is SGDLS, CDR2 YYNGEE, per germline. The data originate from a study of blood T cells in healthy people across ages. These data also formed part of another study, on T cells of mothers and their children. As that study records: Using around 1.5 ug per 15 ul, all extracted RNA underwent cDNA synthesis.

The sequenced sample consisted of blood. The receptor's source is a woman aged 40 to 49 in good health. V usage is TRBV9 and J usage is TRBJ2-1, with TRBD2 matching over 13 bases. Here the CDR3 reads CASSVGLAGASSYTEQFF. In DNA, the CDR3 is TGTGCCAGCAGCGTCGGACTAGCGGGGGCCTCCTCCTACACTGAGCAGTTCTTC. Full variable domain (remainder filled in from reference TRBV9 and TRBJ2-1): DSGVTQTPKHLITATGQRVTLRCSPRSGDLSVYWYQQSLDQGLQFLIQYYNGEERAKGNILERFSAQQFPDLHSELNLSSLELGDSALYFCASSVGLAGASSYTEQFFGPGTRLTVL.